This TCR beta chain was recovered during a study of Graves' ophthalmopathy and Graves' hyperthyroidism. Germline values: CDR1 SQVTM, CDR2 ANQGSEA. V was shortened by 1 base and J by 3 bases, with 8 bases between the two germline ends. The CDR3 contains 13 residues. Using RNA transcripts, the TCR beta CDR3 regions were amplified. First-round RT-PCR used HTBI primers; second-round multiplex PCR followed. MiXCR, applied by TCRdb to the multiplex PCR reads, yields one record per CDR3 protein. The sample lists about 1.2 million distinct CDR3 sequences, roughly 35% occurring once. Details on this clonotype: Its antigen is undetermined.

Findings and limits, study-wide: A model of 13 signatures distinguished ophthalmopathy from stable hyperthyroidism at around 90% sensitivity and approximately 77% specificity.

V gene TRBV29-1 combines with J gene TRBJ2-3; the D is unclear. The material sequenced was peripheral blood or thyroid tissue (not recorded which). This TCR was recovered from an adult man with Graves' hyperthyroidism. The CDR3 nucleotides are TGCAGCGTTGAAGTGAGAGGTACAGATACGCAGTATTTT. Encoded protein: CSVEVRGTDTQYF.